The T cell receptor (beta chain) under discussion was sequenced for a study of T cells after yellow fever vaccination (dated by TCRdb to the late 2010s). Concerning the study at large: Libraries from fractions with low cell numbers were prepared with the SMART-Seq v4 Ultra Low Input RNA kit. To follow T-cell clones before and after both primary and booster YFV17D yellow fever vaccination, bulk TCR alpha and beta repertoires underwent longitudinal sequencing. Two healthy male donors, one aged 18 to 30 and one aged 30 to 40 years, made up the cohort. Blood was collected at multiple timepoints before and after primary and secondary immunization, and bulk PBMC replicates and cell subsets were isolated. What the study reported, not specific to this receptor: Most clones expanded after primary vaccination were re-detected after the booster (about 96% of CD4 and approximately 85% of CD8), suggesting broad memory maintenance. Compared with the primary T-cell response, the secondary T-cell response was faster but weaker, reaching its peak on day 5 rather than on day 15. Because only two donors were included in the study, the extent to which the findings can be generalized is limited. A small fraction of clonotypes showed up in both the CD4 and CD8 compartments, probably as a result of convergent recombination. Computational filtering was needed because FACS-sorted repertoires could contain abundant contaminating clonotypes from the bulk population.

Sample treatment or condition, as interpreted from the label and publication: live attenuated yellow fever vaccine strain. At each blood-draw timepoint, two biological replicates of bulk PBMCs were obtained. A standard Ficoll-Paque protocol was used to isolate PBMCs from peripheral blood. TriZol was used to extract RNA from bulk PBMCs, from CD4 and CD8 fractions, and from dextramer-positive and dextramer-negative fractions. CDR1 and CDR2 are read off the germline V gene (reference sequence) as SEHNR and FQNEAQ. Spanning cysteine to phenylalanine, the CDR3 consists of 14 amino acids. The read is trimmed to its CDR3 DNA, 42 bases read in frame from base 1. V lost 1 base and J lost 9 bases; the stretch between them is 14 bases long. This clonotype has more than one count but fewer than ten. Its recognized antigen is unknown. No per-base quality is available; no much larger clone lies one base away. TCR cDNA was synthesized by 5'RACE template switching, through which a universal primer site and unique molecular identifiers were introduced. Priming of cDNA synthesis was performed from both the TCR alpha and TCR beta constant segments. Two PCR steps were used to amplify libraries, with sample barcodes and sequencing adapters being added in the second step. Sequencing of libraries was performed on Illumina HiSeq 2500 (2x100 bp) or NovaSeq (2x150 bp). Processing in the source paper ran as follows. Reads were demultiplexed and collapsed into UMI consensus sequences with MIGEC, and V(D)J alignment was performed with MiXCR. Clonotypes responding to the vaccine were identified with edgeR on replicate PBMC samples, with the criteria of FDR below 0.01 and a log2 fold change above 5 up to day 15. Each bulk clonotype received a CD4 or CD8 identity based on whether the sequenced CD4 or CD8 repertoire contained that clonotype at higher abundance. TCRdb itself trimmed the public reads at Q25 with fastp, ran MiXCR and retained productive beta chains. All rows with the same CDR3 protein become a single entry with the most common DNA and genes. In this record, the V and J calls reflect TCRdb's handling and not the investigators' own analysis. The sample table contains a few hundred thousand distinct CDR3 sequences; only one count was recorded for approximately 21% of them. Clones ranked in the top ten supply roughly an eighth of the sample.

The material was PBMCs, obtained 15 days after the yellow fever booster vaccination. The clonotype was recovered from a man younger than 40 who received the YFV17D yellow fever vaccine. The rearrangement joined TRBV7-9 to TRBJ2-3; the D call is tentative, TRBD1 or TRBD2, as each matches 5 bases. The encoded CDR3 is CASSLDLEGITQYF. The DNA sequence follows: TGTGCCAGCAGCTTAGATCTAGAGGGGATAACGCAGTATTTT.